This T cell receptor (beta chain) derives from a study of glioma-infiltrating T cells. TCR alpha and beta CDR3 regions were amplified from RNA using iRepertoire nested multiplex PCR. TCRdb used MiXCR to reprocess the multiplex PCR reads, holding one entry per CDR3 protein. The sample has 160,000 or so distinct CDR3 sequences; roughly 45% are singletons. A remark on this clonotype: A single base separates this from a much larger clone, so it may be a read error.

This receptor was taken from a human donor with low-grade glioma or glioblastoma, undergoing nonglioma brain surgery, or in good health (not recorded which). The sequenced sample consisted of glioma tissue, nonneoplastic brain tissue, or PBMCs (not recorded which).

CDR3 sequence (DNA): TGCAGCGTTGTTGGAGACAGCGATGAAGCTTTATTT. Protein product: CSVVGDSDEALF. V gene TRBV20-1 combines with J gene TRBJ1-1, with D possibly being TRBD1 (5 bases). The CDR3 totals 12 residues. Germline CDR1 is DFQATT and CDR2 is SNEGSKA (reference sequence).